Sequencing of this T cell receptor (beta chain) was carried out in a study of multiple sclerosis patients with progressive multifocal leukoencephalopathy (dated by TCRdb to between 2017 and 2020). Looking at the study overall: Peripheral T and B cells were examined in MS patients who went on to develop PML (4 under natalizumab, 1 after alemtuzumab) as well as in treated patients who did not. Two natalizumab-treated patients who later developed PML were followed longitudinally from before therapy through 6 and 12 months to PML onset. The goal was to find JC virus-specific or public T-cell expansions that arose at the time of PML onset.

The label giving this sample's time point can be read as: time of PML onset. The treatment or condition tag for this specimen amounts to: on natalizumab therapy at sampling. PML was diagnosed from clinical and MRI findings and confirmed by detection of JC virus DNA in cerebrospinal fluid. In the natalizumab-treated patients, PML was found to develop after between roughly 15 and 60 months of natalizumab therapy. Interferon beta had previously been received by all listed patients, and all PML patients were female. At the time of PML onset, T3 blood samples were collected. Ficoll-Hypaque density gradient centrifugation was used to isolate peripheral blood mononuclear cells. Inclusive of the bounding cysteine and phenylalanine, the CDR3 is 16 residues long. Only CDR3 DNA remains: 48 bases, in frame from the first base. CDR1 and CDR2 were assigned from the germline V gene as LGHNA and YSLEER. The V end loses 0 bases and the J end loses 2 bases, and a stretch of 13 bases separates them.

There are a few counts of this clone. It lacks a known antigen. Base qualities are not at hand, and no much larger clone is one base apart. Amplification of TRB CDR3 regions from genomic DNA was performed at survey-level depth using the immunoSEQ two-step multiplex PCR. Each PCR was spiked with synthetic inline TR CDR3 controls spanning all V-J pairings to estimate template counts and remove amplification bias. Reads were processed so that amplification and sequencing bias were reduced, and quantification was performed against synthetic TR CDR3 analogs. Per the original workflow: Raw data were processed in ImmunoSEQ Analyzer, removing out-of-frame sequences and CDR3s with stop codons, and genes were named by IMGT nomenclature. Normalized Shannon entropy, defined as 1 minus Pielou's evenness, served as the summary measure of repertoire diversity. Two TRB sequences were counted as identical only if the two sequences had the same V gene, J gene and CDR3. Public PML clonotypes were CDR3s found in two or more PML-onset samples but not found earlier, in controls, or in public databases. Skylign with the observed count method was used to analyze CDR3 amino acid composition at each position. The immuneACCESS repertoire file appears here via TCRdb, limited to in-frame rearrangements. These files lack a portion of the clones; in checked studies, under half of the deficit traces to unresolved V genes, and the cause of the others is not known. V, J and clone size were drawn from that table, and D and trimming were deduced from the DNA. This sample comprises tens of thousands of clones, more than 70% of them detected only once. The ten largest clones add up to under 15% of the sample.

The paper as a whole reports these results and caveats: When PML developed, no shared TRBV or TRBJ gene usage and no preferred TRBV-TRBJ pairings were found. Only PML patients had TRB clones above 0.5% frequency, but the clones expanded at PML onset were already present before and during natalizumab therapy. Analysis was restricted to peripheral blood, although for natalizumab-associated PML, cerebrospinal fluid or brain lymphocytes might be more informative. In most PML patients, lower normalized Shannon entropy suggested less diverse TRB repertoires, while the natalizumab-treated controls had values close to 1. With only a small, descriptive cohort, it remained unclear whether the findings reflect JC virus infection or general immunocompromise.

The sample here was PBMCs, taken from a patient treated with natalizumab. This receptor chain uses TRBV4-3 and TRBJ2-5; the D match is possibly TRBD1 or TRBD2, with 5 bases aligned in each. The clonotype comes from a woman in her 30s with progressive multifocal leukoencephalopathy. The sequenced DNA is TGCGCCAGCAGCCAAGATTGGGGGATGAGACAAGAGACCCAGTACTTC. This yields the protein CASSQDWGMRQETQYF.